This TCR beta chain was profiled in a study of PD-1 blockade in classical Hodgkin lymphoma. The V and J ends lost 5 bases and 5 bases respectively, with 11 bases between them. Germline values: CDR1 GTSNPN, CDR2 SVGIG (reference sequence). The CDR3 spans 12 residues. Study findings and constraints: By C4D1, CD4+ diversity increased significantly, especially in complete responders. Newly diagnosed patients reportedly trailed healthy donors in baseline TCR diversity.

The table came from immunoSEQ multiplex PCR; TCRdb's copy has only in-frame clones and leaves some out. In the table there are approximately 65,000 clones, roughly nine tenths of which are singletons. This sample's time point: cycle 4 day 1 (C4D1), after about 6 weeks of nivolumab. Each and every patient relapsed after autologous stem cell transplantation, and patients got differing brentuximab vedotin exposure. On this clone itself: The antigen is undetermined.

This chain connects TRBV30 to TRBJ2-3, with D unclear. The sequence was collected from a human donor with classical Hodgkin lymphoma. The starting material was peripheral blood mononuclear cells (PBMCs), obtained before the fourth cycle of nivolumab. Here the CDR3 DNA reads TGTGCCTGGTCCGAATTAAAAGATACGCAGTATTTT. Amino acid sequence: CAWSELKDTQYF.